A selection of T cell receptor beta chains follows, all from one sample in a study of T-cell reconstitution after alpha-beta-depleted transplantation in children. TCRdb redid the calling of the PCR reads with MiXCR, one entry per CDR3 protein. The sample includes around 360,000 distinct CDR3 sequences, over 9% of them seen just once. The source material was PBMCs from the stem cell graft donor, sampled from the stem cell graft. These receptor sequences come from a human donor who donated a stem cell graft to a child with acute lymphoblastic leukemia. The CDR3 runs from the conserved cysteine through the conserved F or W. Each record gives: CDR3 protein, CDR3 DNA, V gene, J gene, D gene, clone size, CDR3 length. D genes are given only for firm matches. Size values are once, few and many counts, or a class for expanded clones, and some rows have none.

CDR3 protein: CASSVGSGGQETQYF; CDR3 DNA: TGTGCCAGCAGCGTAGGTAGCGGGGGCCAAGAGACCCAGTACTTC; V gene: TRBV9; J gene: TRBJ2-5; D gene: TRBD2; clone size: few; CDR3 length: 15
CDR3 protein: CASSLARALHVDTQYF; CDR3 DNA: TGTGCCAGCAGTTTGGCCAGGGCCTTACACGTAGATACGCAGTATTTT; V gene: TRBV28; J gene: TRBJ2-3; D gene: .; clone size: .; CDR3 length: 16
CDR3 protein: CASSIDFGRNNEQFF; CDR3 DNA: TGTGCCAGTAGTATAGATTTTGGCAGAAACAATGAGCAGTTCTTC; V gene: TRBV19; J gene: TRBJ2-1; D gene: .; clone size: few; CDR3 length: 15
CDR3 protein: CSVGDGYEQYF; CDR3 DNA: TGCAGCGTTGGAGACGGCTACGAGCAGTACTTC; V gene: TRBV29-1; J gene: TRBJ2-7; D gene: .; clone size: many; CDR3 length: 11
CDR3 protein: CSVEDLAGSYTF; CDR3 DNA: TGCAGCGTTGAAGATCTGGCGGGGAGCTACACCTTC; V gene: TRBV29-1; J gene: TRBJ1-2; D gene: .; clone size: few; CDR3 length: 12
CDR3 protein: CSVKDGTLYGYTF; CDR3 DNA: TGCAGCGTCAAGGACGGAACCCTCTATGGCTACACCTTC; V gene: TRBV29-1; J gene: TRBJ1-2; D gene: .; clone size: many; CDR3 length: 13
CDR3 protein: CASRREPYNEQFF; CDR3 DNA: TGTGCCAGCCGGCGGGAGCCATACAATGAGCAGTTCTTC; V gene: TRBV5-6; J gene: TRBJ2-1; D gene: TRBD2; clone size: few; CDR3 length: 13
CDR3 protein: CAISEWGQGYEQYF; CDR3 DNA: TGTGCCATCAGTGAATGGGGACAGGGCTACGAGCAGTACTTC; V gene: TRBV10-3; J gene: TRBJ2-7; D gene: TRBD1; clone size: few; CDR3 length: 14
CDR3 protein: CASRRGGNEKLFF; CDR3 DNA: TGTGCCAGCCGGAGGGGAGGTAATGAAAAACTGTTTTTT; V gene: TRBV7-2; J gene: TRBJ1-4; D gene: .; clone size: few; CDR3 length: 13
CDR3 protein: CASSRTSGNKDTQYF; CDR3 DNA: TGCGCCAGCAGCAGGACTAGCGGGAATAAAGATACGCAGTATTTT; V gene: TRBV5-1; J gene: TRBJ2-3; D gene: TRBD2; clone size: few; CDR3 length: 15
CDR3 protein: CASSPAANYGYTF; CDR3 DNA: TGTGCCAGCAGTCCAGCCGCTAACTATGGCTACACCTTC; V gene: TRBV27; J gene: TRBJ1-2; D gene: .; clone size: many; CDR3 length: 13
CDR3 protein: CASSPRAEQFF; CDR3 DNA: TGTGCCAGCAGCCCACGGGCAGAGCAGTTCTTC; V gene: TRBV13; J gene: TRBJ2-1; D gene: .; clone size: many; CDR3 length: 11
CDR3 protein: CASRPRVGPAEQYF; CDR3 DNA: TGTGCCAGCAGACCCAGGGTGGGGCCGGCCGAGCAGTACTTC; V gene: TRBV7-2; J gene: TRBJ2-7; D gene: .; clone size: .; CDR3 length: 14
CDR3 protein: CATSRDVGGGRSYEQYF; CDR3 DNA: TGTGCCACCAGCAGAGATGTTGGTGGCGGGAGGTCCTACGAGCAGTACTTC; V gene: TRBV15; J gene: TRBJ2-7; D gene: TRBD2; clone size: .; CDR3 length: 17
CDR3 protein: CASSQGWDGNQPQHF; CDR3 DNA: TGCGCCAGCAGCCAAGGTTGGGATGGCAATCAGCCCCAGCATTTT; V gene: TRBV4-1; J gene: TRBJ1-5; D gene: .; clone size: few; CDR3 length: 15
CDR3 protein: CASSLAGQGGEKLFF; CDR3 DNA: TGTGCCAGCAGCTTAGCGGGACAGGGAGGTGAAAAACTGTTTTTT; V gene: TRBV7-9; J gene: TRBJ1-4; D gene: TRBD1; clone size: many; CDR3 length: 15
CDR3 protein: CASSFRGAPGYGYTF; CDR3 DNA: TGTGCCAGCAGTTTTCGCGGGGCGCCGGGCTATGGCTACACCTTC; V gene: TRBV28; J gene: TRBJ1-2; D gene: .; clone size: few; CDR3 length: 15
CDR3 protein: CSATAHTGVGPGEKLFF; CDR3 DNA: TGCAGTGCTACAGCCCATACAGGGGTCGGGCCGGGAGAAAAACTGTTTTTT; V gene: TRBV20-1; J gene: TRBJ1-4; D gene: TRBD1; clone size: .; CDR3 length: 17
CDR3 protein: CASSPNGQGQPQHF; CDR3 DNA: TGTGCCAGCTCACCAAATGGGCAGGGGCAGCCCCAGCATTTT; V gene: TRBV18; J gene: TRBJ1-5; D gene: .; clone size: many; CDR3 length: 14
CDR3 protein: CASSYSGQGGAEAFF; CDR3 DNA: TGTGCCAGCAGTTACTCTGGACAGGGGGGCGCAGAAGCTTTCTTT; V gene: TRBV6-2/TRBV6-3; J gene: TRBJ1-1; D gene: TRBD1; clone size: .; CDR3 length: 15
CDR3 protein: CASSWTAFQETQYF; CDR3 DNA: TGCGCCAGCAGCTGGACGGCATTTCAAGAGACCCAGTACTTC; V gene: TRBV5-1; J gene: TRBJ2-5; D gene: .; clone size: many; CDR3 length: 14
CDR3 protein: CSALDRGGNGYTF; CDR3 DNA: TGCAGTGCCTTGGATCGGGGAGGGAATGGCTACACCTTC; V gene: TRBV20-1; J gene: TRBJ1-2; D gene: .; clone size: few; CDR3 length: 13
CDR3 protein: CASSLSGTGTDTQYF; CDR3 DNA: TGTGCCAGCAGCTTGTCCGGGACAGGGACAGATACGCAGTATTTT; V gene: TRBV7-9; J gene: TRBJ2-3; D gene: TRBD1; clone size: .; CDR3 length: 15
CDR3 protein: CASSRRQTYEQYF; CDR3 DNA: TGTGCCAGCAGCCGGCGACAGACCTACGAGCAGTACTTC; V gene: TRBV6-2/TRBV6-3; J gene: TRBJ2-7; D gene: .; clone size: many; CDR3 length: 13
CDR3 protein: CASSWDLGSGELFF; CDR3 DNA: TGCGCCAGCAGCTGGGACCTAGGGTCCGGGGAGCTGTTTTTT; V gene: TRBV5-1; J gene: TRBJ2-2; D gene: .; clone size: few; CDR3 length: 14
CDR3 protein: CASSSISGNTIYF; CDR3 DNA: TGTGCCAGCAGCTCCATCTCTGGAAACACCATATATTTT; V gene: TRBV7-3; J gene: TRBJ1-3; D gene: .; clone size: many; CDR3 length: 13
CDR3 protein: CSAGTSGRAWSEQFF; CDR3 DNA: TGCAGTGCAGGGACTAGCGGGAGGGCCTGGAGTGAGCAGTTCTTC; V gene: TRBV20-1; J gene: TRBJ2-1; D gene: TRBD2; clone size: many; CDR3 length: 15
CDR3 protein: CASSQPLRTGDYGYTF; CDR3 DNA: TGCGCCAGCAGCCAACCCCTCAGGACAGGGGACTATGGCTACACCTTC; V gene: TRBV4-1; J gene: TRBJ1-2; D gene: TRBD1; clone size: .; CDR3 length: 16
CDR3 protein: CSAPTGINYGYTF; CDR3 DNA: TGCAGTGCCCCGACAGGGATAAACTATGGCTACACCTTC; V gene: TRBV20-1; J gene: TRBJ1-2; D gene: TRBD1; clone size: .; CDR3 length: 13
CDR3 protein: CASSQVTGGPGNEQFF; CDR3 DNA: TGTGCCAGCAGCCAAGTAACGGGAGGGCCAGGAAATGAGCAGTTCTTC; V gene: TRBV3-1; J gene: TRBJ2-1; D gene: TRBD2; clone size: few; CDR3 length: 16
CDR3 protein: CASTPPPTNEKLFF; CDR3 DNA: TGCGCCAGCACACCACCCCCAACTAATGAAAAACTGTTTTTT; V gene: TRBV23-1; J gene: TRBJ1-4; D gene: .; clone size: .; CDR3 length: 14
CDR3 protein: CASSPRQGTSGAYEQYF; CDR3 DNA: TGTGCCAGCAGTCCCCGACAGGGGACTAGCGGGGCGTACGAGCAGTACTTC; V gene: TRBV28; J gene: TRBJ2-7; D gene: TRBD2; clone size: .; CDR3 length: 17
CDR3 protein: CASSPLTRGGSSYNEQFF; CDR3 DNA: TGTGCCAGCAGCCCCTTGACTAGAGGGGGGTCCTCCTACAATGAGCAGTTCTTC; V gene: TRBV11-1; J gene: TRBJ2-1; D gene: .; clone size: few; CDR3 length: 18
CDR3 protein: CASSPPLGSQQIEAFF; CDR3 DNA: TGCGCCAGCAGCCCGCCTCTGGGCAGCCAACAGATTGAAGCTTTCTTT; V gene: TRBV4-1; J gene: TRBJ1-1; D gene: .; clone size: many; CDR3 length: 16
CDR3 protein: CASSQGVAGGTNEQFF; CDR3 DNA: TGTGCCAGCAGTCAAGGAGTGGCGGGTGGGACCAATGAGCAGTTCTTC; V gene: TRBV6-1; J gene: TRBJ2-1; D gene: .; clone size: few; CDR3 length: 16
CDR3 protein: CASSERKTGPGGGANVLTF; CDR3 DNA: TGTGCCAGCAGTGAACGGAAAACAGGCCCAGGCGGTGGGGCCAACGTCCTGACTTTC; V gene: TRBV2; J gene: TRBJ2-6; D gene: .; clone size: .; CDR3 length: 19
CDR3 protein: CASSIEGYQPQHF; CDR3 DNA: TGTGCCAGTAGTATAGAAGGGTATCAGCCCCAGCATTTT; V gene: TRBV19; J gene: TRBJ1-5; D gene: .; clone size: .; CDR3 length: 13
CDR3 protein: CASSTQGGQVGETQYF; CDR3 DNA: TGTGCCAGCAGCACCCAAGGGGGACAGGTTGGAGAGACCCAGTACTTC; V gene: TRBV7-8; J gene: TRBJ2-5; D gene: TRBD1; clone size: few; CDR3 length: 16
CDR3 protein: CASSSKREPRSYNEQFF; CDR3 DNA: TGTGCCAGCAGTTCAAAGCGGGAGCCCCGCTCCTACAATGAGCAGTTCTTC; V gene: TRBV6-2/TRBV6-3; J gene: TRBJ2-1; D gene: TRBD2; clone size: once; CDR3 length: 17
CDR3 protein: CSVEGLAGDGEQFF; CDR3 DNA: TGCAGCGTTGAGGGACTAGCGGGAGATGGTGAGCAGTTCTTC; V gene: TRBV29-1; J gene: TRBJ2-1; D gene: TRBD2; clone size: .; CDR3 length: 14
CDR3 protein: CASSPPRGGDTDTQYF; CDR3 DNA: TGTGCCAGCAGCCCCCCCCGGGGCGGTGACACAGATACGCAGTATTTT; V gene: TRBV9; J gene: TRBJ2-3; D gene: .; clone size: few; CDR3 length: 16
CDR3 protein: CASSGDSDTQYF; CDR3 DNA: TGTGCCAGCAGCGGAGATTCGGATACGCAGTATTTT; V gene: TRBV3-1; J gene: TRBJ2-3; D gene: .; clone size: .; CDR3 length: 12
CDR3 protein: CASSLTGGHKNTEVFF; CDR3 DNA: TGCGCCAGCAGCTTGACAGGGGGACATAAGAACACTGAAGTTTTCTTT; V gene: TRBV5-1; J gene: TRBJ1-1; D gene: TRBD1; clone size: .; CDR3 length: 16
CDR3 protein: CASTQWTGPYNEQFF; CDR3 DNA: TGTGCCAGCACCCAGTGGACCGGGCCTTACAATGAGCAGTTCTTC; V gene: TRBV28; J gene: TRBJ2-1; D gene: .; clone size: few; CDR3 length: 15
CDR3 protein: CSANRGVLQETQYF; CDR3 DNA: TGCAGTGCCAACCGGGGGGTCCTCCAAGAGACCCAGTACTTC; V gene: TRBV20-1; J gene: TRBJ2-5; D gene: TRBD2; clone size: .; CDR3 length: 14
CDR3 protein: CASSFGGLWYEQYF; CDR3 DNA: TGCGCCAGCAGCTTCGGCGGCTTGTGGTACGAGCAGTACTTC; V gene: TRBV5-1; J gene: TRBJ2-7; D gene: .; clone size: few; CDR3 length: 14
CDR3 protein: CAAREGPLGPQHF; CDR3 DNA: TGTGCAGCCCGGGAGGGGCCCCTCGGGCCCCAGCATTTT; V gene: TRBV6-2/TRBV6-3; J gene: TRBJ1-5; D gene: .; clone size: .; CDR3 length: 13
CDR3 protein: CASSTGTSGSKETQYF; CDR3 DNA: TGTGCCAGCAGCACCGGGACTAGCGGAAGTAAAGAGACCCAGTACTTC; V gene: TRBV9; J gene: TRBJ2-5; D gene: TRBD2; clone size: many; CDR3 length: 16
CDR3 protein: CASSQGNLEKLFF; CDR3 DNA: TGTGCCAGCAGCCAAGGGAACCTCGAAAAACTGTTTTTT; V gene: TRBV7-6; J gene: TRBJ1-4; D gene: .; clone size: many; CDR3 length: 13
CDR3 protein: CSVGLRVNNEQFF; CDR3 DNA: TGCAGCGTGGGGCTCCGTGTGAACAATGAGCAGTTCTTC; V gene: TRBV29-1; J gene: TRBJ2-1; D gene: .; clone size: many; CDR3 length: 13
CDR3 protein: CATSGNSYNEQFF; CDR3 DNA: TGTGCCACGAGCGGGAACTCCTACAATGAGCAGTTCTTC; V gene: TRBV6-6; J gene: TRBJ2-1; D gene: TRBD2; clone size: .; CDR3 length: 13